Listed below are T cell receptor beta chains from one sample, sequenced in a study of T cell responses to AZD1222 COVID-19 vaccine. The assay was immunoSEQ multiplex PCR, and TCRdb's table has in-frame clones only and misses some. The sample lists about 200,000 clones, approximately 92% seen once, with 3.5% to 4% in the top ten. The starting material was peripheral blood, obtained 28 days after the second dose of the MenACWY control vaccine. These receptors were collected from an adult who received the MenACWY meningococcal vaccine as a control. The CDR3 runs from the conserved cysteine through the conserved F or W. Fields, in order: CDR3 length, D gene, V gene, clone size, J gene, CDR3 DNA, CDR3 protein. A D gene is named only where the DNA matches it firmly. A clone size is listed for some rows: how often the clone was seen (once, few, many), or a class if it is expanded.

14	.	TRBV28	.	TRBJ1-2	TGTGCCAGCACCTTAGCGGCAGGGAGGTATGGCTACACCTTC	CASTLAAGRYGYTF
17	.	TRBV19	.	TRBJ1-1	TGTGCCAGTAGTAGGGCCCCAGGGTACAGAAGGGACACTGAAGCTTTCTTT	CASSRAPGYRRDTEAFF
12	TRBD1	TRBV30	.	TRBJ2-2	TGTGCCTGGGACAGGGGTATCGGGGAGCTGTTTTTT	CAWDRGIGELFF
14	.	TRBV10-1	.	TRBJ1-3	TGCGCCAGCAGAAGGACGGTGAGGGGAAACACCATATATTTT	CASRRTVRGNTIYF
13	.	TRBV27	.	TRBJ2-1	TGTGCCAGCAGTTTGGGGGGCTACAATGAGCAGTTCTTC	CASSLGGYNEQFF
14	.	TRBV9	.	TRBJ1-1	TGTGCCAGCAGCCCCGTACCGACGAACACTGAAGCTTTCTTT	CASSPVPTNTEAFF
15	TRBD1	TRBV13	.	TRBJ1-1	TGTGCCAGCAGCATAAGGGACAGGGGAGCGACTGAAGCTTTCTTT	CASSIRDRGATEAFF
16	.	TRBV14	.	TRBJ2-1	TGTGCCAGCAGCCCAGACGCCAGCGGGTACTACAATGAGCAGTTCTTC	CASSPDASGYYNEQFF
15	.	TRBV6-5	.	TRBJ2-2	TGTGCCAGCAGTTACGGGCAGGGAGTCACCGGGGAGCTGTTTTTT	CASSYGQGVTGELFF
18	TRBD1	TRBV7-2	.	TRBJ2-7	TGTGCCAGCAGCTTCCAGGGACAGGCTTTAATTCAGGCCTACGAGCAGTACTTC	CASSFQGQALIQAYEQYF
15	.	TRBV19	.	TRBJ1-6	TGTGCCAGTAGTATCTCTAACAGCCCTAATTCACCCCTCCACTTT	CASSISNSPNSPLHF
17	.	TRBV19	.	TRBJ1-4	TGTGCCAGTATTATGGGGGGCCCAACCGTAACTAATGAAAAACTGTTTTTT	CASIMGGPTVTNEKLFF
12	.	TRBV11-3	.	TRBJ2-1	TGTGCCAGCAGCCCCAACAGCGGGGAGCAGTTCTTC	CASSPNSGEQFF
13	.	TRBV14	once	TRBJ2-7	TGTGCCAGCAGCCCAGGGGTCCCCTACGAGCAGTACTTC	CASSPGVPYEQYF
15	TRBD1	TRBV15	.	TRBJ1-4	TGTGCCACCAGCAGAGGGACAGGGGGTCGGGAAAAACTGTTTTTT	CATSRGTGGREKLFF
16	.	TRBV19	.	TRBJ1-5	TGTGCCAGTAGTATAGTTGAGGGTCTTGGCAATCAGCCCCAGCATTTT	CASSIVEGLGNQPQHF
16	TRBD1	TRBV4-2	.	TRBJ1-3	TGTGCCAGCAGCCCGAGGACAGGGCAGGGGCAAAACACCATATATTTT	CASSPRTGQGQNTIYF
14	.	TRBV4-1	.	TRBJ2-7	TGCGCCAGCAGCTCCGAGCGGGTATCCTACGAGCAGTACTTC	CASSSERVSYEQYF
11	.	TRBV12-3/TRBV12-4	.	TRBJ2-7	TGTGCCAGCAGTTCCCCTTACGAGCAGTACTTC	CASSSPYEQYF
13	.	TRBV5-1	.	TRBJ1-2	TGCGCCAGCAGCACCGGGGTTAACTATGGCTACACCTTC	CASSTGVNYGYTF
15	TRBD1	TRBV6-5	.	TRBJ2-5	TGTGCCAGCAGTTATGCCTCGGACAGGGCGGAGACCCAGTACTTC	CASSYASDRAETQYF
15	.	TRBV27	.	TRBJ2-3	TGTGCCAGCAGTTTATCGACGGGGTGGGCAGATACGCAGTATTTT	CASSLSTGWADTQYF
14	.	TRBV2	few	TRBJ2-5	TGTGCCAGCAGGAATGGACTATCAGAAGAGACCCAGTACTTC	CASRNGLSEETQYF
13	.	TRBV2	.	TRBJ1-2	TGTGCCAGCAGTACCGGGACTGCATATGGCTACACCTTC	CASSTGTAYGYTF
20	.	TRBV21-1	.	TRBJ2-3	TGTGCCAGCAGCAATGGTAAGGCCGGGGTTATCCATCGGCCGCGCGATACGCAGTATTTT	CASSNGKAGVIHRPRDTQYF
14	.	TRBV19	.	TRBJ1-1	TGTGCCAGTAGTATACCCGGGATGGAGGCTGAAGCTTTCTTT	CASSIPGMEAEAFF
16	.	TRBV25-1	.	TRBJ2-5	TGTGCCAGCGCTCCGGGACGACGGATGGGGGAAGAGACCCAGTACTTC	CASAPGRRMGEETQYF
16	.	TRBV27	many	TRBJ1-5	TGTGCCAGCAGTTCCCTCCCCGCCACAACAGGTCTGCCCCAGCATTTT	CASSSLPATTGLPQHF
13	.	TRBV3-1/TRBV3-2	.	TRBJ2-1	TGTGCCACCGCGACTAGGGTCCTCAATGAGCAGTTCTTC	CATATRVLNEQFF
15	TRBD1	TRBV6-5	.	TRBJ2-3	TGTGCCAGCAGCAGGACAGGGGCGGGCACAGATACGCAGTATTTT	CASSRTGAGTDTQYF
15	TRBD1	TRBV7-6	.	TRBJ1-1	TGTGCCAGCAGCTCCCCCGGGACAGGGGCCACTGAAGCTTTCTTT	CASSSPGTGATEAFF
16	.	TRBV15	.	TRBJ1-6	TGTGCCACCAGCAGGGCGACGGGGGTCCTCAATTCACCCCTCCACTTT	CATSRATGVLNSPLHF
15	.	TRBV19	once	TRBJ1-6	TGTGCCAGTAGTATAACCCAGGGGCTTAATTCACCCCTCCACTTT	CASSITQGLNSPLHF
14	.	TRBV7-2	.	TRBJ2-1	TGTGCCAGCACCCCGTTTGGGTCCTACAATGAGCAGTTCTTC	CASTPFGSYNEQFF
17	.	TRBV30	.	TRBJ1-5	TGTGCCTGGAGTGTACGGTGGGGGAGGGAGAACAATCAGCCCCAGCATTTT	CAWSVRWGRENNQPQHF
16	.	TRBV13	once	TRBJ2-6	TGTGCCAGCAGCTTAGGACTGGGGGCCGGGGCCAACGTCCTGACTTTC	CASSLGLGAGANVLTF
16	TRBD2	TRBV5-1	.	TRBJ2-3	TGCGCCAGCAGCTTGGGGGTTACTAGCGGAGTTGATACGCAGTATTTT	CASSLGVTSGVDTQYF
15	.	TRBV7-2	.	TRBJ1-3	TGTGCCAGCAGCTTAGGGGCAGGGCCTGGAAACACCATATATTTT	CASSLGAGPGNTIYF
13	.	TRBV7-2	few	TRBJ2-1	TGTGCCAGCAGCGCCTACTCCTACAATGAGCAGTTCTTC	CASSAYSYNEQFF
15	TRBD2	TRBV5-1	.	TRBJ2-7	TGCGCCAGCCACGAACTAGCGGGAGGGGGCTACGAGCAGTACTTC	CASHELAGGGYEQYF
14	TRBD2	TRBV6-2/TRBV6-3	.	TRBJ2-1	TGTGCCAGCAGTTTTCGCGGGAGAACGGATGAGCAGTTCTTC	CASSFRGRTDEQFF
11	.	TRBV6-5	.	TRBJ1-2	TGTGCCAGCAGTTCTGGGGATGGCTACACCTTC	CASSSGDGYTF
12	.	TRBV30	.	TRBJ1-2	TGTGCCTGGAGCCAGGGGACCTATGGCTACACCTTC	CAWSQGTYGYTF
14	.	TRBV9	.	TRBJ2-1	TGTGCCAGCAGCGGGTCGGGCCCCGGTAATGAGCAGTTCTTC	CASSGSGPGNEQFF
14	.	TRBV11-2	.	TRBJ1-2	TGTGCCAGCAGCCTAGACAGAAAGTTGGATGGCTACACCTTC	CASSLDRKLDGYTF